The 10 T cell receptor beta chains below all came from one sample that was sequenced in a study of blood T cell repertoires in COVID-19. Method: immunoSEQ multiplex PCR; TCRdb's copy keeps in-frame clones and lacks some. The table has about 100,000 clones, about four fifths seen once. Input material: peripheral blood. The origin of the receptors is an older man with active or convalescent COVID-19.

The chain joins TRBV10-3 to TRBJ1-1; TRBD1 matches at 10 bases. The CDR3 has 14 amino acids. Trimming removed 6 bases from V and 0 bases from J; junction bases left unmatched: 1. Germline loops: CDR1 ENHRY, CDR2 SYGVKD. The CDR3 here is CAIRGQGMNTEAFF. The DNA for the CDR3 is TGTGCCATCAGGGGACAGGGGATGAACACTGAAGCTTTCTTT.

A few counts support this clone. This sequence joins TRBV30 and TRBJ1-5; perhaps TRBD1 as D (6 bases). Germline loops: CDR1 GTSNPN, CDR2 SVGIG (reference sequence). The CDR3 length is 16 residues. The V and J ends lost 2 bases and 6 bases respectively, with 20 bases between them. The CDR3 loop reads CAWSPGQRVWSQPQHF. The CDR3 DNA follows: TGTGCCTGGAGTCCAGGACAGCGCGTCTGGAGTCAGCCCCAGCATTTT. The full variable domain, rest sourced from reference TRBV30 and TRBJ1-5, is SQTIHQWPATLVQPVGSPLSLECTVEGTSNPNLYWYRQAAGRGLQLLFYSVGIGQISSEVPQNLSASRPQDRQFILSSKKLLLSDSGFYLCAWSPGQRVWSQPQHFGDGTRLSIL.

The chain uses TRBV24-1 and TRBJ1-5; D remains ambiguous. This CDR3 has 13 residues. V lost 4 bases to trimming and J lost 11 bases, with 14 bases between them. From germline, CDR1 is KGHDR and CDR2 SFDVKD. The CDR3 protein is CATSDPGLPAQHF. CDR3 in DNA: TGTGCCACCAGTGACCCTGGACTCCCCGCCCAGCATTTT.

CDR3 protein: CAWSVRAGAGNTIYF. The CDR3 bases are TGTGCCTGGAGTGTAAGGGCAGGGGCTGGAAACACCATATATTTT. This chain links TRBV30 with TRBJ1-3, with a weak D call TRBD1 (6 bases). V lost 0 bases, J lost 2 bases, and 11 bases lay in between. The length of the CDR3 is 15 residues. Germline assignment: CDR1 GTSNPN and CDR2 SVGIG (reference sequence).

This clone appeared a few times. The J gene is TRBJ2-2, the V gene TRBV9; TRBD2 matches 7 bases. The J segment lost 4 bases and the V segment lost 4 bases, leaving 7 bases of the junction unmatched. CDR1 is SGDLS, CDR2 YYNGEE, per germline. The length of the CDR3 is 15 residues. CDR3 bases: TGTGCCAGCAGCCCCACCGGGGGGATCACCGGGGAGCTGTTTTTT. It translates to CASSPTGGITGELFF.

In DNA form, the CDR3 reads TGTGCCAGCAGCTTAAGGGGGCGGCCTAATGAAAAACTGTTTTTT. Its protein is CASSLRGRPNEKLFF. This sequence joins TRBV7-2 and TRBJ1-4; 7 positions agree with TRBD1. The CDR3 totals 15 residues. The J segment lost 3 bases and the V segment lost 2 bases, leaving 3 bases of the junction unmatched. Per the germline V gene, CDR1 is SGHTA and CDR2 is FQGNSA.

Only a few counts were recorded for this clone. The chain recombines TRBV3-1 (or the pseudogene TRBV3-2) with TRBJ2-7; 11 nucleotides align to TRBD2. Looked up from germline, CDR1 is LGHDT and CDR2 is YNNKEL (reference sequence). The CDR3 sequence is 15 residues long. Losses at the gene ends were 5 bases for V and 0 bases for J; bases not matched to a gene: 3. CDR3 coding DNA: TGTGCCAGCAGCTTTAGCGGGGGGGCCTCCTACGAGCAGTACTTC. As protein: CASSFSGGASYEQYF.

This sequence joins TRBV12-3 or TRBV12-4 and TRBJ1-5; D may be TRBD1 (6 bases). V was pared by 6 bases and J by 7 bases, with 10 bases between. The CDR3 consists of 12 residues. The CDR3: CASSKQGQPQHF. The CDR3 region has the DNA TGTGCCAGCAGCAAACAGGGACAGCCCCAGCATTTT.

This chain connects TRBV2 to TRBJ1-2; D may be TRBD1 (5 bases). The V and J ends lost 6 bases and 0 bases respectively, with 11 bases between them. The CDR3 runs to 14 residues. Looked up from germline, CDR1 is SNHLY and CDR2 is FYNNEI. The DNA for the CDR3 is TGTGCCAGCAGCAACCCACAGGCTAACTATGGCTACACCTTC. It encodes CASSNPQANYGYTF.

This clone was detected a few times. This chain uses TRBV7-3 with TRBJ2-7; TRBD2 is a possible D gene (5 bases). CDR1 is SGHTA, CDR2 FQGTGA, per germline. The CDR3 sequence is 13 residues long. V dropped 3 bases and J dropped 5 bases, with 11 bases sitting between them. As DNA, the CDR3 is TGTGCCAGCAGCTTGGGTGGGGAGAACGAGCAGTACTTC. This sequence encodes CASSLGGENEQYF.